The clone carrying this TCR beta chain is a singleton in its sample. This specimen comes from a study of T-cell reconstitution after alpha-beta-depleted transplantation in children. This CDR3 comprises 16 residues. CDR1 SGHAT and CDR2 FQNNGV come from the germline V gene. The junction had 5 bases not matched to a gene; V was cut back by 6 bases and J by 2 bases. Unique molecular identifiers tagged the TCRbeta library. Each CDR3 protein gets one entry after TCRdb re-called the PCR reads with MiXCR. The sample lists some 600,000 distinct CDR3 sequences, around a sixth occurring once. This rearrangement joins TRBV11-2 to TRBJ2-5, with 14 nucleotides matching TRBD2. The sample consisted of PBMCs from the stem cell graft donor, taken from the stem cell graft. The sequence came from a human donor who donated a stem cell graft to a child with acute myeloid leukemia. CDR3 bases: TGTGCCAGCAGACGTGGGACTAGCGGGGGTCAAGAGACCCAGTACTTC. This codes for CASRRGTSGGQETQYF.